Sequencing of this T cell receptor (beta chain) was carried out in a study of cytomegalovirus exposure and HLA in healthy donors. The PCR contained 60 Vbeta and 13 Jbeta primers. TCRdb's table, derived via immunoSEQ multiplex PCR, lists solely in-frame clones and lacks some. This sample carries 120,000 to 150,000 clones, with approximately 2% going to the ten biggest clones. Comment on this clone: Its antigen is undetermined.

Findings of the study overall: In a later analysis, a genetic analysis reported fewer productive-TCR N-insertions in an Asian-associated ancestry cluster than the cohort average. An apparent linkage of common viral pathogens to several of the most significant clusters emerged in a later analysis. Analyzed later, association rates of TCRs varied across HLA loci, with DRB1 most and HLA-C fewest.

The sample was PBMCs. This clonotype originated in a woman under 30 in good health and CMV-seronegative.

Written as DNA, the CDR3 is TGTGCCAGCAGTTACGACAGGGAAGGCTACACCTTC. Amino acids: CASSYDREGYTF. The J gene is TRBJ1-2, the V gene TRBV5-6; TRBD1 aligns across 7 bases. This CDR3 contains 12 residues. V dropped 5 bases and J dropped 8; count of bases not matched to a gene: 6. Germline CDR1 and CDR2: SGHDT and YYEEEE. Together with reference TRBV5-6 and TRBJ1-2, the CDR3 gives the full variable domain: DAGVTQSPTHLIKTRGQQVTLRCSPKSGHDTVSWYQQALGQGPQFIFQYYEEEERQRGNFPDRFSGHQFPNYSSELNVNALLLGDSALYLCASSYDREGYTFGSGTRLTVV.